The 22 T cell receptor beta chains given below trace back to one sample, sequenced in a study of blood T cell repertoires in COVID-19 (dated by TCRdb to between 2020 and 2021). Libraries were constructed by the immunoSEQ multiplex PCR assay. The table comes from immuneACCESS by way of TCRdb, which keeps in-frame sequences with V and J called. Part of the clones is missing from these tables; in studies checked, under half for an unresolved V gene and the rest for unknown reasons. Within this sample are about 300,000 clones, with roughly 89% of them counted one time only. The ten largest make up less than 3% of the sample. Sequences were obtained from PBMCs or T cells enriched from blood (not recorded which). The receptors originated from a woman aged 45-59 years who had been exposed to COVID-19.

The V call is TRBV2, the J call TRBJ2-4; 7 positions agree with TRBD2. The V gene end was trimmed by 4 bases and the J gene end by 1 base; junction bases not matched to a gene: 4. Germline CDR1 SNHLY, CDR2 FYNNEI. There are 15 residues in the CDR3. DNA of the CDR3: TGTGCCAGCAGTGCGGAAGCGGGGGCCAAAAACATTCAGTACTTC. This codes for CASSAEAGAKNIQYF.

This sequence joins TRBV2 and TRBJ1-3, with D possibly matching TRBD1 (6 bases). The CDR3 has 15 amino acids. Trimming cost V 5 bases and J 0 bases, with 11 bases left between them. The germline CDR1 and CDR2 sequences are SNHLY and FYNNEI. The CDR3 DNA sequence: TGTGCCAGCAGTCCCGGGACACACTCTGGAAACACCATATATTTT. Translating it yields CASSPGTHSGNTIYF.

The gene calls are TRBV5-6 and TRBJ2-1, with 9 positions matching TRBD2. With V trimmed by 0 bases and J by 6 bases, 1 base remained unmatched. The CDR3 covers 14 residues. Germline CDR1 SGHDT, CDR2 YYEEEE. In DNA, the CDR3 is TGTGCCAGCAGCTTGGGACTAGCGGCCAATGAGCAGTTCTTC. Translated, it gives CASSLGLAANEQFF.

The V call is TRBV6-1, the J call TRBJ1-1, with 7 bases that match TRBD1. Germline CDR1 reads MNHNS; CDR2 reads SASEGT. The CDR3 loop spans 15 amino acids. The V gene end was trimmed by 3 bases and the J gene end by 1 base; junction bases not matched to a gene: 5. DNA of the CDR3: TGTGCCAGCAGTGATTGGACAGGCGGGAACACTGAAGCTTTCTTT. This encodes CASSDWTGGNTEAFF.

The chain combines TRBV20-1 with TRBJ1-1; tentatively, D is TRBD1 (5 bases). V was cut by 1 base and J by 9 bases, with 9 bases left in between. CDR1 is DFQATT, CDR2 SNEGSKA, per germline (reference sequence). This CDR3 has 11 residues. The DNA of the CDR3 is TGCAGTGCTAGAGCTACAGGAAAAGCTTTCTTT. Its protein is CSARATGKAFF.

This rearrangement joins TRBV28 to TRBJ1-5; 10 positions agree with TRBD1. After removal of 7 bases from V and 7 bases from J, the junction contained 16 bases not matched to a gene. Germline lookup yields CDR1 MDHEN and CDR2 SYDVKM. The CDR3 is 17 amino acids. The CDR3 is CASIEEPGQGFVQPQHF. As DNA, the CDR3 is TGTGCCAGCATTGAGGAACCGGGACAGGGGTTCGTACAGCCCCAGCATTTT.

The rearrangement links TRBV2 to TRBJ2-1, with a possible D match to TRBD2 (7 bases). The V gene lost 2 bases and the J gene lost 5 bases, with 13 bases spanning the gap. This CDR3 region has 15 residues. Per the germline V gene, CDR1 is SNHLY and CDR2 is FYNNEI. The CDR3: CASSEWGGGDNEQFF. The CDR3 DNA sequence: TGTGCCAGCAGTGAATGGGGAGGGGGTGACAATGAGCAGTTCTTC.

The chain combines TRBV7-8 with TRBJ2-2, with D tentatively TRBD1 (5 bases). The CDR3 spans 14 residues. Trimming took 4 bases from V and 6 from J, leaving 12 bases between them. Germline assignment: CDR1 SGHVS and CDR2 FQNEAQ. Written as DNA, the CDR3 is TGTGCCAGCAGCTCCGACTTAGGGGCCGGGGAGCTGTTTTTT. Protein product: CASSSDLGAGELFF.

The rearrangement uses TRBV4-1 and TRBJ2-4, with 7 positions matching TRBD1. The CDR3 loop spans 19 amino acids. V was pared by 1 base and J by 0 bases, with 12 bases of the junction left unmatched. CDR1 is MGHRA and CDR2 is YSYEKL in the germline V gene. CDR3: CASSQGVGGPLLAKNIQYF. The CDR3 DNA is TGCGCCAGCAGCCAAGGCGTAGGGGGCCCCCTCTTAGCCAAAAACATTCAGTACTTC.

V and J are TRBV5-1 and TRBJ2-3; 14 bases align to TRBD2. This CDR3 spans 17 amino acids. V lost 7 bases and J lost 0; bases outside the gene matches: 7. Germline V gene lookup returns CDR1 SGHRS and CDR2 YFSETQ. The CDR3 nucleotides are TGCGCCAGCCGAAGGACTAGCGGGGGGACTAGCACAGATACGCAGTATTTT. This sequence encodes CASRRTSGGTSTDTQYF.

The chain is built from TRBV6-4 and TRBJ1-2; TRBD1 is a possible D gene (6 bases). This CDR3 comprises 13 residues. CDR1 is MRHNA, CDR2 SNTAGT, per germline. The germline V and J ends were trimmed by 4 bases and 7 bases, with 13 bases remaining between them. The CDR3 here is CASSGGGPFGYTF. In DNA, the CDR3 is TGTGCCAGCAGTGGCGGGGGGCCGTTTGGCTACACCTTC.

CDR3 region: CASSHTGETQYF. CDR3 DNA sequence: TGTGCCAGCAGTCATACCGGGGAGACCCAGTACTTC. The chain recombines TRBV6-5 with TRBJ2-5; D call uncertain. The CDR3 sequence is 12 residues long. Trimming cost V 5 bases and J 5 bases, with 9 bases left between them. Germline V lookup: CDR1 MNHEY, CDR2 SVGAGI.

The chain recombines TRBV12-3 or TRBV12-4 with TRBJ1-6; D is unresolved. CDR3 size: 12 residues. V was pared by 5 bases and J by 7 bases, with 6 bases between. Here the CDR3 DNA reads TGTGCCAGCAGTCCGGGGAATTCACCCCTCCACTTT. Encoded protein: CASSPGNSPLHF.

The genes are TRBV19 and TRBJ2-2; 7 nucleotides match TRBD1. CDR1 is LNHDA, CDR2 SQIVND, per germline (reference sequence). CDR3 length: 15 residues. V trimming: 0 bases; J trimming: 5 bases; junction bases outside the gene matches: 3. The CDR3 sequence: CASSIEGGRTGELFF. CDR3 nucleotide sequence: TGTGCCAGTAGTATAGAAGGGGGCCGTACCGGGGAGCTGTTTTTT.

The chain couples TRBV7-9 to TRBJ1-5, with unresolved D. CDR1 and CDR2 (germline): SEHNR, FQNEAQ (reference sequence). Trimming stripped 2 bases from V and 4 bases from J, with 6 bases between. The CDR3 is made up of 13 amino acids. CDR3 protein: CASSLSRNQPQHF. The CDR3 region has the DNA TGTGCCAGCAGCTTATCTAGGAATCAGCCCCAGCATTTT.

The J gene is TRBJ2-3, the V gene TRBV11-2; D is unresolved. CDR3 length: 14 residues. V lost 0 bases, J lost 2 bases, and 6 bases lay in between. CDR1 SGHAT and CDR2 FQNNGV come from the germline V gene. The CDR3 protein is CASSLDLITDTQYF. CDR3 nucleotides: TGTGCCAGCAGCTTAGATCTAATCACAGATACGCAGTATTTT.

The rearrangement joins TRBV2 to TRBJ2-3; the match to TRBD2 covers 14 bases. V was clipped by 7 bases and J by 6 bases; unmatched bases: 15. The CDR3 consists of 18 residues. Germline V lookup: CDR1 SNHLY, CDR2 FYNNEI. CDR3 in DNA: TGTGCCAGCAAGATCGAGGGGACTAGCGGGGGCGCCGGGGATACGCAGTATTTT. It translates to CASKIEGTSGGAGDTQYF.

The chain has TRBV21-1 and TRBJ2-7; TRBD2, the table's D call, was not compared with the DNA. TRBV21-1 is a pseudogene. The CDR3 covers 15 residues. The CDR3 sequence is CASSPSRAGLYEQYF. CDR3 DNA: TGTGCCAGCAGCCCTAGCCGTGCGGGGCTCTACGAGCAGTACTTC.

This clone has just one count. The V call is TRBV19, the J call TRBJ1-2, with TRBD1 identical over 7 bases. V lost 9 bases to trimming and J lost 7 bases; unmatched junction nucleotides: 11. Germline CDR1 reads LNHDA; CDR2 reads SQIVND (reference sequence). CDR3 length equals 13 residues. CDR3 in amino acids: CASTIGGVGGYTF. As DNA, the CDR3 is TGTGCCAGCACCATAGGGGGCGTCGGTGGCTACACCTTC.

The rearrangement links TRBV27 to TRBJ1-2; the D is unclear. The V gene's germline CDR1 is MNHEY and CDR2 SMNVEV (reference sequence). The V end was cut by 4 bases, the J end by 4 bases, with 16 bases between. This CDR3 has 15 residues. The CDR3 DNA is TGTGCCAGCAGTTCAGCCTCACTAGTTCCCTATGGCTACACCTTC. Its translation: CASSSASLVPYGYTF.

The chain recombines TRBV29-1 with TRBJ2-1, with D tentatively TRBD2 (5 bases). Germline CDR1 is SQVTM and CDR2 is ANQGSEA. Trimming removed 5 bases from V and 7 bases from J, with 12 bases in between. The CDR3 has 12 residues. CDR3 DNA sequence: TGCAGCGTTATCAGGTCGGGGAATGAGCAGTTCTTC. It encodes CSVIRSGNEQFF.

V gene TRBV27 combines with J gene TRBJ1-2; TRBD1 agrees at 9 bases. The V gene's germline CDR1 is MNHEY and CDR2 SMNVEV (reference sequence). The CDR3 contains 15 residues. The junction had 9 bases not matched to a gene; V was cut back by 5 bases and J by 5 bases. The CDR3 loop is CASSTNPGTGYGYTF. The CDR3, as DNA: TGTGCCAGCAGTACAAACCCCGGGACAGGGTATGGCTACACCTTC.